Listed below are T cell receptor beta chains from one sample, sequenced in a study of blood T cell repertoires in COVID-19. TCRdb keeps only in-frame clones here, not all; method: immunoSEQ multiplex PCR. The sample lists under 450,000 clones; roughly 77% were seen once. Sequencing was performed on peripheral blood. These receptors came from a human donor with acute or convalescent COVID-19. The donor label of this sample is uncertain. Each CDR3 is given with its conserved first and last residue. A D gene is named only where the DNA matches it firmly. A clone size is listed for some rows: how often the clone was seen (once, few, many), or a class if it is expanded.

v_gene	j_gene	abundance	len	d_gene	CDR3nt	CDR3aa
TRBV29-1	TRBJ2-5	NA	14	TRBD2	TGCAGCGTTGCGAAATGGGAGCGGGGTGAGACCCAGTACTTC	CSVAKWERGETQYF
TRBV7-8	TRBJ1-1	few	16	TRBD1	TGTGCCAGCACCATCTTACCGGGACAGGGGGGACCTGAAGCTTTCTTT	CASTILPGQGGPEAFF
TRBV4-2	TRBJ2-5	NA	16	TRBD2	TGTGCCAGCAGCCTCACTAGCGGGGGGGCTGAGGAGACCCAGTACTTC	CASSLTSGGAEETQYF
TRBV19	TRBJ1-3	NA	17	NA	TGTGCCAGTAGTATGGCTCCGGGACTCGGGCCTGGAAACACCATATATTTT	CASSMAPGLGPGNTIYF
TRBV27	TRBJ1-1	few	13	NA	TGTGCCACCAAAGGGGTCATGAACACTGAAGCTTTCTTT	CATKGVMNTEAFF
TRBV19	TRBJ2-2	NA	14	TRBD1	TGTGCCAGTCGACAGGGGGGGAACACCGGGGAGCTGTTTTTT	CASRQGGNTGELFF
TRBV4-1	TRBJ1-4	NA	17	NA	TGCGCCAGCAGCCAAGAGGCCCGGGGGGCTACTAATGAAAAACTGTTTTTT	CASSQEARGATNEKLFF
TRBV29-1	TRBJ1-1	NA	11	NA	TGTTCCGGGGTGATGAACACTGAAGCTTTCTTT	CSGVMNTEAFF
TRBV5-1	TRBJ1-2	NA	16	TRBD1	TGCGCCAGCAGCCTTGGGGGGACAGGGGGCGGCGATGGCTACACCTTC	CASSLGGTGGGDGYTF
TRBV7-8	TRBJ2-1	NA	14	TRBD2	TGTGCCAGCAGCCTTCGACTAGCGTACAATGAGCAGTTCTTC	CASSLRLAYNEQFF
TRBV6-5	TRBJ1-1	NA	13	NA	TGTGCCAGCACCGACAGAGGGAACACTGAAGCTTTCTTT	CASTDRGNTEAFF
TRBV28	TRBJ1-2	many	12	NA	TGTGCCAGCAGCCGGAGTAACTATGGCTACACCTTC	CASSRSNYGYTF
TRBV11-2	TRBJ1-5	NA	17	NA	TGTGCCAGCAGCTTAGGCGGGGTGGGCCAGAGGAATCAGCCCCAGCATTTT	CASSLGGVGQRNQPQHF
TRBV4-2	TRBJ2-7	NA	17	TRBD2	TGTGCCAGCAGCCAAGTAGGCCTAGCGGGGACCACTTACGAGCAGTACTTC	CASSQVGLAGTTYEQYF
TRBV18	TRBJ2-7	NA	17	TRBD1	TGTGCCAGCTCACTAGTCCCGGGACAGGGTTTGGGCAACGAGCAGTACTTC	CASSLVPGQGLGNEQYF
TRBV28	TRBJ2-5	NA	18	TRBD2	TGTGCCAGCAGTTTAGGAAGACTAGCGGGGCTATACCAAGAGACCCAGTACTTC	CASSLGRLAGLYQETQYF
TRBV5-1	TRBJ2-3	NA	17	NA	TGCGCCAGCAGCCCCTCATTAGACAGCCGGTCCACAGATACGCAGTATTTT	CASSPSLDSRSTDTQYF
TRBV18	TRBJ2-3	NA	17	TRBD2	TGTGCCAGCTCACCGACCCTCCTAGCGGGGGACGTCGTTACGCAGTATTTT	CASSPTLLAGDVVTQYF
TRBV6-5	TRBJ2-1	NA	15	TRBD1	TGTGCCAGCAGTTACACCCCCAGGGGGCAAAATGAGCAGTTCTTC	CASSYTPRGQNEQFF
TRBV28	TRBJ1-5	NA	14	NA	TGTGCCAGCAGTTCACAGGGTCGCAATCAGCCCCAGCATTTT	CASSSQGRNQPQHF
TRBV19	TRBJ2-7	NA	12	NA	TGTGCCAGTAGTATTCCGGGATACGAGCAGTACTTC	CASSIPGYEQYF
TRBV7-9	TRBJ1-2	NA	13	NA	TGTGCCAGCAGCCGGCGGGACGACTATGGCTACACCTTC	CASSRRDDYGYTF
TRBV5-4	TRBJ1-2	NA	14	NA	TGTGCCAGCAGGTTGACTCCCTCTAACTATGGCTACACCTTC	CASRLTPSNYGYTF
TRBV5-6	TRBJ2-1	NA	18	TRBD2	TGTGCCAGCAGCTTGGCGGGAGCGGGAGCTTTACGGAGGACTGAGCAGTTCTTC	CASSLAGAGALRRTEQFF
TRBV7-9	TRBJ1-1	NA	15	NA	TGTGCCAGCAGGTTGATGGCTGGGGCTGAAACTGAAGCTTTCTTT	CASRLMAGAETEAFF